Below, one T cell receptor (beta chain) is given with its context. The sample belongs to a study of control samples from healthy donors and cancer patients. The V and J ends lost 3 bases and 2 bases, in that order; junction bases with no gene match: 9. The CDR3 is 16 residues long. Germline V gene data show CDR1 as SGHTA and CDR2 as FQGNSA. Assay: immunoSEQ multiplex PCR; the TCRdb copy retains only in-frame clones and omits some. The table shows some 120,000 clones, with under 95% occurring only once. Sequenced sample: PBMCs. The chain joins TRBV7-2 to TRBJ1-1; 7 nucleotides line up with TRBD1. This TCR came from a man in his forties or fifties with head and neck cancer. The CDR3 coding sequence is TGTGCCAGCAGCTTCTGGACAGGCGTTGCAAACACTGAAGCTTTCTTT. It encodes CASSFWTGVANTEAFF.